The present T cell receptor (beta chain) was sequenced within a study of cytomegalovirus exposure and HLA in healthy donors. Study-wide results and caveats: Donor immune exposure was known only as CMV serostatus.

A remark on this clone: Its antigen is not identified.

Germline V gene data show CDR1 as SQVTM and CDR2 as ANQGSEA. The CDR3 runs 12 residues. Trimming removed 5 bases from V and 5 bases from J, with 13 bases in between. 60 Vbeta and 13 Jbeta primers were used in PCR. Generated by immunoSEQ multiplex PCR, the TCRdb table keeps only in-frame clones and is missing some. Of around 120,000 clones listed, roughly 83% are singletons. Sequenced input: PBMCs. This TCR was sampled from a girl aged 2 to 9 in good health and CMV-seronegative. The gene calls are TRBV29-1 and TRBJ2-7; D may be TRBD1 (6 bases). CDR3 sequence (DNA): TGCAGCGTTACAGGACAGCGTAACGAGCAGTACTTC. This sequence encodes CSVTGQRNEQYF.